Listed below are T cell receptor beta chains from one sample, sequenced in a study of response to subunit inactivated influenza vaccine. MiXCR, applied by TCRdb to the RT-PCR reads, yields one record per CDR3 protein. The sample includes 650,000 to 850,000 distinct CDR3 sequences, approximately 15% of them seen just once. Here the sequenced sample was PBMCs from blood, taken 14 to 15 days before vaccination. The receptors were sampled from a man aged 45-60 years who received an inactivated influenza vaccine. CDR3s include the opening cysteine and the closing phenylalanine or tryptophan. Fields, in order: CDR3 DNA, CDR3 protein, J gene, D gene, clone size, V gene. The D gene is left open where the match is weak. Size is omitted from some rows. Given values are once, few, many or a class for expanded clones.

DNA: TGTGCCAGCAGTCTTTGGGTCGGGCAGGGATACAATCAGCCCCAGCATTTT
CDR3: CASSLWVGQGYNQPQHF
J: TRBJ1-5
D: NA
size: few
V: TRBV27

DNA: TGTGCCACCAGTGACGCGACGACTAGCGGGATAGAGGAGAGCTCCTACAATGAGCAGTTCTTC
CDR3: CATSDATTSGIEESSYNEQFF
J: TRBJ2-1
D: TRBD2
size: NA
V: TRBV24-1

DNA: TGCGCCAGCAGCCAAGATCGGGGGGTCACAGATACGCAGTATTTT
CDR3: CASSQDRGVTDTQYF
J: TRBJ2-3
D: TRBD2
size: NA
V: TRBV4-3

DNA: TGCAGTGCCCAGAAATCTAGCACAGATACGCAGTATTTT
CDR3: CSAQKSSTDTQYF
J: TRBJ2-3
D: NA
size: few
V: TRBV20-1

DNA: TGTGCCATCTCGGGACCGCCTAACTATGGCTACACCTTC
CDR3: CAISGPPNYGYTF
J: TRBJ1-2
D: NA
size: NA
V: TRBV28

DNA: TGCGCCAGCAGCTTGGAGGGGGCCTCCCAAGAGACCCAGTACTTC
CDR3: CASSLEGASQETQYF
J: TRBJ2-5
D: TRBD1
size: many
V: TRBV5-1

DNA: TGTGCCATCAGTGAGAACAGGGTTGGCTCTGGGGCCAACGTCCTGACTTTC
CDR3: CAISENRVGSGANVLTF
J: TRBJ2-6
D: NA
size: NA
V: TRBV10-3

DNA: TGTGCCAGCACCCGGGAGCTATTAGCCTACGAGCAGTACTTC
CDR3: CASTRELLAYEQYF
J: TRBJ2-7
D: NA
size: few
V: TRBV5-5

DNA: TGTGCCAGCACTTTAGCGGGAACCTACGAGCAGTACTTC
CDR3: CASTLAGTYEQYF
J: TRBJ2-7
D: TRBD2
size: NA
V: TRBV2

DNA: TGCAGTGCTTTATCCCGGGCAACTAATGAAAAACTGTTTTTT
CDR3: CSALSRATNEKLFF
J: TRBJ1-4
D: NA
size: NA
V: TRBV20-1

DNA: TGTGCCAGCAGCCAAGAATTCGTCCATGGGAAGTCGGGCCGAAACTATGGCTACACCTTC
CDR3: CASSQEFVHGKSGRNYGYTF
J: TRBJ1-2
D: NA
size: few
V: TRBV3-1

DNA: TGTGCCAGCAGCTTAGTCCAGACAGGGGGGCCCTATTTATCCCCAGATACGCAGTATTTT
CDR3: CASSLVQTGGPYLSPDTQYF
J: TRBJ2-3
D: TRBD1
size: few
V: TRBV11-1

DNA: TGTGCCAGTAGACAGTCCTCTAATTCACCCCTCCACTTT
CDR3: CASRQSSNSPLHF
J: TRBJ1-6
D: NA
size: NA
V: TRBV12-3/TRBV12-4

DNA: TGCAGTGCTAGATCGGACAGGCTTTACAATGAGCAGTTCTTC
CDR3: CSARSDRLYNEQFF
J: TRBJ2-1
D: TRBD1
size: few
V: TRBV20-1

DNA: TGTGCCATCAAGACCCAATACAATGAGCAGTTCTTC
CDR3: CAIKTQYNEQFF
J: TRBJ2-1
D: NA
size: NA
V: TRBV10-3

DNA: TGCAGTGCTAGATCGGACCAATCTCTAGCCAAAAACATTCAGTACTTC
CDR3: CSARSDQSLAKNIQYF
J: TRBJ2-4
D: NA
size: NA
V: TRBV20-1

DNA: TGTGCCAGCAGTTTACTAGCGGGAGGCCGGGGTACTGAGCAGTTCTTC
CDR3: CASSLLAGGRGTEQFF
J: TRBJ2-1
D: TRBD2
size: few
V: TRBV27

DNA: TGTGCCTGGAGCAACGCGGGATACAATGAGCACTTCTTC
CDR3: CAWSNAGYNEHFF
J: TRBJ2-1
D: NA
size: NA
V: TRBV30

DNA: TGTGCCACCAGCAGGGAGGACAGTAGTAACTATGGCTACACCTTC
CDR3: CATSREDSSNYGYTF
J: TRBJ1-2
D: NA
size: few
V: TRBV15

DNA: TGTGCCAGCAGCTTGGGAGGGGCGCATTCCTACGAGCAGTACTTC
CDR3: CASSLGGAHSYEQYF
J: TRBJ2-7
D: NA
size: NA
V: TRBV5-6

DNA: TGCGCCAGCAGCGTGACTAGCGGGAGCTCCGGGGAGCTGTTTTTT
CDR3: CASSVTSGSSGELFF
J: TRBJ2-2
D: TRBD2
size: NA
V: TRBV5-1

DNA: TGCAGTGCCAAAGACAGGGGATACGAGCAGTACTTC
CDR3: CSAKDRGYEQYF
J: TRBJ2-7
D: TRBD1
size: NA
V: TRBV20-1

DNA: TGTGCCAGCAGCCCCGGTCGGCTCCCCTACGAGCAGTACTTC
CDR3: CASSPGRLPYEQYF
J: TRBJ2-7
D: NA
size: NA
V: TRBV5-5

DNA: TGCGCCAGCAGCTCCCAAGGGACAGGCACAGATACGCAGTATTTT
CDR3: CASSSQGTGTDTQYF
J: TRBJ2-3
D: TRBD1
size: few
V: TRBV5-1

DNA: TGTGCCAGCAGTGAAGCGATGGACGGTGGCACTGAAGCTTTCTTT
CDR3: CASSEAMDGGTEAFF
J: TRBJ1-1
D: NA
size: NA
V: TRBV6-1

DNA: TGCGCCAGCAGCCAATTTACGACCAGGACGCCCGTCAATGAGCAGTTCTTC
CDR3: CASSQFTTRTPVNEQFF
J: TRBJ2-1
D: NA
size: NA
V: TRBV4-1

DNA: TGTGCCAGCAAGCCGGACAGAGGGGCTTCACCCCTCCACTTT
CDR3: CASKPDRGASPLHF
J: TRBJ1-6
D: NA
size: NA
V: TRBV12-3/TRBV12-4